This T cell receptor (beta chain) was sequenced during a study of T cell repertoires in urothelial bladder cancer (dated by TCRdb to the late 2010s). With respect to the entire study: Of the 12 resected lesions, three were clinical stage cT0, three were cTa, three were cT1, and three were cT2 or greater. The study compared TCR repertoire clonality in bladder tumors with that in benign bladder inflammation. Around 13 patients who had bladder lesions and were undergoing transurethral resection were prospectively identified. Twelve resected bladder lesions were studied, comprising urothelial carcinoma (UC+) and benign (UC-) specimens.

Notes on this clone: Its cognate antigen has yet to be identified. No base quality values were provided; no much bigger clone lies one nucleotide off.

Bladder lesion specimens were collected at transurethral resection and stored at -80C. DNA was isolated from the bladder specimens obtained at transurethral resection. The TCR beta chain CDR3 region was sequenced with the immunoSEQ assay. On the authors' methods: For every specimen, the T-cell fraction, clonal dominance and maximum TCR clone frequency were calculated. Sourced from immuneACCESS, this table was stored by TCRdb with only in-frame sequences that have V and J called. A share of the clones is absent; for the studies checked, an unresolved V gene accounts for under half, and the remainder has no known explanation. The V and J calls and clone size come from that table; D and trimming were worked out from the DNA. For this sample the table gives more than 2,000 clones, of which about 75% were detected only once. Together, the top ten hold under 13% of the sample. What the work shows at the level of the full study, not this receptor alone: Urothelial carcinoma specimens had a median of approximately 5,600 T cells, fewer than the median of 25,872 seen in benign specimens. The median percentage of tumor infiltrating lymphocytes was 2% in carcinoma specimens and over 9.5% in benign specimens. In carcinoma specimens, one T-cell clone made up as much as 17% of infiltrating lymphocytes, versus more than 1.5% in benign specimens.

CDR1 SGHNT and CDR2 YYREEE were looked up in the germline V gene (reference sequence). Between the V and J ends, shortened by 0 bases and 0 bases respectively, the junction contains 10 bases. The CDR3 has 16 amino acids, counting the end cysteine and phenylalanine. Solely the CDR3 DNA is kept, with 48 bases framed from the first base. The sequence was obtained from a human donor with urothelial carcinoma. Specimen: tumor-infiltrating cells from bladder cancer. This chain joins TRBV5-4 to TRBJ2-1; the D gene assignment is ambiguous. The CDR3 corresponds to CASSLGRLTSYNEQFF. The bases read TGTGCCAGCAGCTTGGGGCGGCTAACCTCCTACAATGAGCAGTTCTTC.